This is a list of T cell receptor beta chains from one sample in a study of siplizumab effects on memory and regulatory T cells. Measured with immunoSEQ multiplex PCR; TCRdb has only the in-frame clones, and not every one. This table has over 100,000 clones, over 85% appearing once. Material for sequencing was non-Treg CD4+ T cells sorted from blood. These receptor sequences come from a human donor in good health. The CDR3 runs from the conserved cysteine through the conserved F or W. Each record gives: CDR3 length, J gene, D gene, V gene, CDR3 DNA, CDR3 protein. The D gene is left open where the match is weak.

len: 15; j_gene: TRBJ2-1; d_gene: TRBD2; v_gene: TRBV2; CDR3nt: TGTGCCAGCAGTGAAGGTCTAGCGGGTTACAATGAGCAGTTCTTC; CDR3aa: CASSEGLAGYNEQFF
len: 19; j_gene: TRBJ2-3; d_gene: TRBD2; v_gene: TRBV11-2; CDR3nt: TGTGCCAGCAGCTTAGGGTTTGGGACTAGCGGGGGACGAGGAGATACGCAGTATTTT; CDR3aa: CASSLGFGTSGGRGDTQYF
len: 15; j_gene: TRBJ2-7; d_gene: NA; v_gene: TRBV5-1; CDR3nt: TGCGCCAGCAGCTTGGCCGGTCTTTACACGTCCGAGCAGTACTTC; CDR3aa: CASSLAGLYTSEQYF
len: 15; j_gene: TRBJ2-5; d_gene: TRBD2; v_gene: TRBV7-2; CDR3nt: TGTGCCAGCAGCTTAGGTGGACTAGCTCAAGAGACCCAGTACTTC; CDR3aa: CASSLGGLAQETQYF
len: 12; j_gene: TRBJ1-2; d_gene: NA; v_gene: TRBV15; CDR3nt: TGTGCCACGAGGAACGGATTCTATGGCTACACCTTC; CDR3aa: CATRNGFYGYTF
len: 15; j_gene: TRBJ2-1; d_gene: TRBD2; v_gene: TRBV7-2; CDR3nt: TGTGCCAGCAGCTTACAAAGCGGGGGGGCGGACGAGCAGTTCTTC; CDR3aa: CASSLQSGGADEQFF
len: 14; j_gene: TRBJ2-1; d_gene: TRBD2; v_gene: TRBV5-1; CDR3nt: TGCGCCAGCACCAAGACTAGCGGGATCGATGAGCAGTTCTTC; CDR3aa: CASTKTSGIDEQFF
len: 12; j_gene: TRBJ2-5; d_gene: NA; v_gene: TRBV2; CDR3nt: TGTGCCACCCGGACGGATCAAGAGACCCAGTACTTC; CDR3aa: CATRTDQETQYF
len: 12; j_gene: TRBJ1-4; d_gene: NA; v_gene: TRBV30; CDR3nt: TGTGCCTGGAGTGACAGGGTCGGGAAACTGTTTTTT; CDR3aa: CAWSDRVGKLFF
len: 15; j_gene: TRBJ2-7; d_gene: NA; v_gene: TRBV30; CDR3nt: TGTGCCTGGAGGCAAAGGGGGGTCCTCCCGGTCGAGCAGTACTTC; CDR3aa: CAWRQRGVLPVEQYF
len: 15; j_gene: TRBJ2-2; d_gene: NA; v_gene: TRBV2; CDR3nt: TGTGCCAGCAGTGATAGTCTCAGGAACACCGGGGAGCTGTTTTTT; CDR3aa: CASSDSLRNTGELFF
len: 14; j_gene: TRBJ2-3; d_gene: NA; v_gene: TRBV5-4; CDR3nt: TGTGCCAGCAGCTCTCCGGCGGGGACAGATACGCAGTATTTT; CDR3aa: CASSSPAGTDTQYF
len: 13; j_gene: TRBJ1-3; d_gene: TRBD1; v_gene: TRBV7-2; CDR3nt: TGTGCCAGCAGCTCGGGACAGGGAAACACCATATATTTT; CDR3aa: CASSSGQGNTIYF
len: 15; j_gene: TRBJ1-2; d_gene: NA; v_gene: TRBV7-9; CDR3nt: TGTGCCAGCAGCCAAGTTAAAGACAGCATTTATGGCTACACCTTC; CDR3aa: CASSQVKDSIYGYTF
len: 18; j_gene: TRBJ2-2; d_gene: TRBD2; v_gene: TRBV7-2; CDR3nt: TGTGCCAGCAGCCTGAGACGGCCGGGACTAGCCTTCGCCGGGGAGCTGTTTTTT; CDR3aa: CASSLRRPGLAFAGELFF
len: 11; j_gene: TRBJ2-3; d_gene: NA; v_gene: TRBV10-3; CDR3nt: TGTGCCATCAGTGGGCCAGATACGCAGTATTTT; CDR3aa: CAISGPDTQYF
len: 14; j_gene: TRBJ2-3; d_gene: NA; v_gene: TRBV27; CDR3nt: TGTGCCAGCAATAAGGTTGGGAGACCAGATACGCAGTATTTT; CDR3aa: CASNKVGRPDTQYF
len: 12; j_gene: TRBJ1-6; d_gene: NA; v_gene: TRBV6-5; CDR3nt: TGTGCCAGCAGTTCGCCAGGAGTTCCCCTCCACTTT; CDR3aa: CASSSPGVPLHF
len: 12; j_gene: TRBJ2-3; d_gene: NA; v_gene: TRBV7-3; CDR3nt: TGTGCCAGCAGCTTAGGCCCCCTTGCGCAGTATTTT; CDR3aa: CASSLGPLAQYF
len: 13; j_gene: TRBJ1-5; d_gene: NA; v_gene: TRBV4-3; CDR3nt: TGCGCCAGCAGCCAAGAGGGCTATCAGCCCCAGCATTTT; CDR3aa: CASSQEGYQPQHF
len: 14; j_gene: TRBJ1-2; d_gene: TRBD1; v_gene: TRBV19; CDR3nt: TGTGCCAGGGACAGGGGGCCTTCCAACTATGGCTACACCTTC; CDR3aa: CARDRGPSNYGYTF
len: 13; j_gene: TRBJ1-5; d_gene: NA; v_gene: TRBV19; CDR3nt: TGTGCCAGTAGTATAGCGGGAGGCCAGCCCCAGCATTTT; CDR3aa: CASSIAGGQPQHF
len: 17; j_gene: TRBJ2-3; d_gene: TRBD2; v_gene: TRBV4-1; CDR3nt: TGCGCCAGCAGCCATCCCGCCAGGCGGGGGAGGTTTGATACGCAGTATTTT; CDR3aa: CASSHPARRGRFDTQYF
len: 16; j_gene: TRBJ2-3; d_gene: NA; v_gene: TRBV9; CDR3nt: TGTGCCAGCAGCGTAGATCGGGGGAGGAGCACAGATACGCAGTATTTT; CDR3aa: CASSVDRGRSTDTQYF
len: 12; j_gene: TRBJ1-6; d_gene: NA; v_gene: TRBV14; CDR3nt: TGTGCCAGCAGCCCTCGGAATTCACCCCTCCACTTT; CDR3aa: CASSPRNSPLHF
len: 14; j_gene: TRBJ1-2; d_gene: TRBD1; v_gene: TRBV6-5; CDR3nt: TGTGCCAGCAGTTACTCAGACAGGGGGAATGGCTACACCTTC; CDR3aa: CASSYSDRGNGYTF